These 5 T cell receptor beta chains originate from one sample sequenced in a study of T-cell reconstitution after alpha-beta-depleted transplantation in children. Using unique molecular identifiers, the investigators prepared the TCRbeta library. TCRdb redid the calling of the PCR reads with MiXCR, one entry per CDR3 protein. The sample consists of approximately 31,000 distinct CDR3 sequences, under 8% of them appearing once. Which antigens these TCRs recognize remains unknown. Regarding the study as a whole: Several hundred expanded graft clones reportedly were the source of alpha-beta T cells about two months after transplant.

The source was peripheral blood, collected 60 days after TCRalphabeta/CD19-depleted stem cell transplant. The receptors stem from a child younger than two who had a stem cell transplant for acute myeloid leukemia, so the T cells may come from the graft donor.

There are many counts of this clonotype. V and J are TRBV5-1 and TRBJ2-2; 7 bases map to TRBD1. Germline V gene sequence: CDR1 SGHRS, CDR2 YFSETQ. With 5 bases clipped from V and 2 bases from J, the junction kept 3 bases outside the gene matches. The CDR3 runs 14 residues. The CDR3 coding sequence is TGCGCCAGCAGAGGGACAGTTAACACCGGGGAGCTGTTTTTT. This translates into CASRGTVNTGELFF.

This clonotype came up many times. This chain links TRBV25-1 with TRBJ1-2; D is unclear. CDR1 and CDR2 from the germline V gene are MGHDK and SYGVNS. The V end was cut by 2 bases, the J end by 4 bases, with 17 bases between. The CDR3 contains 16 residues. The CDR3: CASSEQDWEALYGYTF. CDR3 DNA: TGTGCCAGCAGTGAACAGGATTGGGAGGCTCTCTATGGCTACACCTTC.

This clonotype appeared many times. The rearrangement links TRBV28 to TRBJ2-7; D is unresolved. The V gene lost 6 bases and the J gene lost 3 bases, with 12 bases spanning the gap. The length of the CDR3 is 13 residues. The germline gives CDR1 MDHEN, CDR2 SYDVKM. The CDR3 sequence: CASRDQRLYEQYF. The CDR3 DNA follows: TGTGCCAGCAGGGACCAGCGACTCTACGAGCAGTACTTC.

The table lists this clonotype with a few counts. V is TRBV19 and J is TRBJ2-1; D tentatively fits TRBD1 or TRBD2 (5 bases each). CDR1 LNHDA and CDR2 SQIVND come from the germline V gene (reference sequence). V was clipped by 5 bases and J by 5 bases, with 13 bases between them. The CDR3 runs to 14 residues. The CDR3 here is CASSYWDGDNEQFF. The CDR3 DNA follows: TGTGCCAGTAGTTATTGGGACGGGGACAATGAGCAGTTCTTC.

This clonotype was detected ten times or more. The chain has TRBV6-2 or TRBV6-3 and TRBJ2-2; 10 bases align to TRBD2. The ends lost 7 bases at V and 1 base at J; junction bases unmatched: 3. This CDR3 comprises 15 residues. Looked up from germline, CDR1 is MNHEY and CDR2 is SVGEGT. CDR3 loop: CASKLAGLNTGELFF. The DNA of the CDR3 is TGTGCCAGCAAACTAGCGGGACTGAACACCGGGGAGCTGTTTTTT.